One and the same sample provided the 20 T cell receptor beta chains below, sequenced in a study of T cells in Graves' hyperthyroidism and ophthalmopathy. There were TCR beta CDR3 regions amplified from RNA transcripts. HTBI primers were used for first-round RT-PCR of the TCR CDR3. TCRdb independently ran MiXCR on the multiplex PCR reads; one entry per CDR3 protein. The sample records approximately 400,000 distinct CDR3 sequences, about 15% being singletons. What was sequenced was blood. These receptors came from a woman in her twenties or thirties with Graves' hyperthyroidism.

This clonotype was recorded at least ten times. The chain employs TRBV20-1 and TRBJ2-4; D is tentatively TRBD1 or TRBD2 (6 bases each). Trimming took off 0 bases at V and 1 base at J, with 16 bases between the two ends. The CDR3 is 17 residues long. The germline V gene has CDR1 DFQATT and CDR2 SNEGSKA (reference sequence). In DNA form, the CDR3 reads TGCAGTGCTAGAGACGCTCTCGGGGGCGATGCCAAAAACATTCAGTACTTC. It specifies CSARDALGGDAKNIQYF.

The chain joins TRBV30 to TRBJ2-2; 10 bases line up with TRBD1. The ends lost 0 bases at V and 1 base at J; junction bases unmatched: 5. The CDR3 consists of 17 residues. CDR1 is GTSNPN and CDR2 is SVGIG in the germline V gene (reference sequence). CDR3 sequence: CAWSVWGQGRNTGELFF. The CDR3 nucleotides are TGTGCCTGGAGTGTGTGGGGACAGGGGCGGAACACCGGGGAGCTGTTTTTT.

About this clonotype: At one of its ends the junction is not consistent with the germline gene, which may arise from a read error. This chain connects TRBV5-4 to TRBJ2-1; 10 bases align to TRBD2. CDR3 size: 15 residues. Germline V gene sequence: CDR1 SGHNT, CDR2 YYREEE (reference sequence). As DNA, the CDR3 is TGTGCCAGCAGCCCGGGGACTAGCGCTATAGGGGAGCAGCTCTTC. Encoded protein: CASSPGTSAIGEQLF.

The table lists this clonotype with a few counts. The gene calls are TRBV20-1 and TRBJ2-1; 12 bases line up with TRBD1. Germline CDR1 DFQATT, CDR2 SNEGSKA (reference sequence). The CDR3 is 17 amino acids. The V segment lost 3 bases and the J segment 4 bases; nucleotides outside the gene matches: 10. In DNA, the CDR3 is TGCAGTGCTAGTCGATCGGGACAGGGGGCGGGGTACAATGAGCAGTTCTTC. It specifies CSASRSGQGAGYNEQFF.

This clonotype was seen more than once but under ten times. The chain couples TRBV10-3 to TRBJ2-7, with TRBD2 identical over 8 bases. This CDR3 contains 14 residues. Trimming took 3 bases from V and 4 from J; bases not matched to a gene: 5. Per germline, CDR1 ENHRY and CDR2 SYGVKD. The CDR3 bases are TGTGCCATCAGTGACCTGAGCGGGAGTTACGAGCAGTACTTC. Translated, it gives CAISDLSGSYEQYF.

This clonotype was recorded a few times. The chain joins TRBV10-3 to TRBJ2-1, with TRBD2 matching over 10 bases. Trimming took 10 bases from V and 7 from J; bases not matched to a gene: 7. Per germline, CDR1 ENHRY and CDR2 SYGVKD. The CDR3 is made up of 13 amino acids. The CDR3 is CATGGLARNEQFF. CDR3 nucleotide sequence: TGTGCCACGGGGGGACTAGCGAGGAATGAGCAGTTCTTC.

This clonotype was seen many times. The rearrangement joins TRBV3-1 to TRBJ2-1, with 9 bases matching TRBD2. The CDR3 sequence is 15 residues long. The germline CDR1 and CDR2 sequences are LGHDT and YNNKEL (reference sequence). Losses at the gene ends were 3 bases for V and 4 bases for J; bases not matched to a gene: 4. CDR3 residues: CASSQPAGGYNEQFF. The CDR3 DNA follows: TGTGCCAGCAGCCAGCCAGCGGGAGGATACAATGAGCAGTTCTTC.

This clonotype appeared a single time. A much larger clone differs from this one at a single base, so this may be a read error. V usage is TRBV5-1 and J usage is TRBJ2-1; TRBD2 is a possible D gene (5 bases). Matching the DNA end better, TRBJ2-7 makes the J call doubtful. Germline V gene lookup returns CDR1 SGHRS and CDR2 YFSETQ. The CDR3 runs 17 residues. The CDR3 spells CASSLVPAVNRHNEQYF. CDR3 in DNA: TGCGCCAGCAGCTTGGTCCCAGCGGTCAACCGTCACAATGAGCAGTACTTC.

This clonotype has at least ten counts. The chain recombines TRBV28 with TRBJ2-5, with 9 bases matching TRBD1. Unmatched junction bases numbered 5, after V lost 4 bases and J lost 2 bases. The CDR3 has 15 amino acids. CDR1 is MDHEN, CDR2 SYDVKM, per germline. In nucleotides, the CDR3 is TGTGCCAGCAGTTACGGACAGGGGCTACAAGAGACCCAGTACTTC. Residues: CASSYGQGLQETQYF.

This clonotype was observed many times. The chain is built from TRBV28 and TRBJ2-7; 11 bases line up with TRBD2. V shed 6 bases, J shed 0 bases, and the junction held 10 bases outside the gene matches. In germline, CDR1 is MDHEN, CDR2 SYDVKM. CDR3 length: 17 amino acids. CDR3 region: CASRLTSGSLPSYEQYF. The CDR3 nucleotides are TGTGCCAGCAGACTCACTAGCGGGAGCTTACCCTCCTACGAGCAGTACTTC.

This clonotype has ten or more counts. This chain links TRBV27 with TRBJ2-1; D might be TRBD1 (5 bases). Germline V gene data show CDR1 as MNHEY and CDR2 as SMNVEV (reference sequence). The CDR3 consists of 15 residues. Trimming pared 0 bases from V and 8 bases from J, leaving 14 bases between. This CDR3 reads CASSLSTTGAHEQFF. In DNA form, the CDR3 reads TGTGCCAGCAGTTTATCGACGACTGGGGCCCATGAGCAGTTCTTC.

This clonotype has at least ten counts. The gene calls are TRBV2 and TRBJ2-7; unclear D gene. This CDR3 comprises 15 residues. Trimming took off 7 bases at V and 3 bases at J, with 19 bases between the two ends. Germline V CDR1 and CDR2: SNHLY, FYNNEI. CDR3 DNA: TGTGCCAGCAAGAGCTTACGGTCGTTTGGCTACGAGCAGTACTTC. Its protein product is CASKSLRSFGYEQYF.

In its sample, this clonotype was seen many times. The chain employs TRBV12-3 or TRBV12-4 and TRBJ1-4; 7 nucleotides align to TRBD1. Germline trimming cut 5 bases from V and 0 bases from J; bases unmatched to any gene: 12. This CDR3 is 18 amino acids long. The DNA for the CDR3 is TGTGCCAGCAGTCCCTCGACAGGGATAGGGGCAACTAATGAAAAACTGTTTTTT. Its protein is CASSPSTGIGATNEKLFF.

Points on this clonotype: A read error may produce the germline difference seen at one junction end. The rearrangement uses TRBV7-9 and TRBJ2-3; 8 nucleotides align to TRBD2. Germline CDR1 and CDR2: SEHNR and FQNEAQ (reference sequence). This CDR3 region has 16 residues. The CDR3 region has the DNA TGTGCCAGCAGCTCCCTGCGGGGGGATAACACAGATACGCGGTATTTT. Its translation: CASSSLRGDNTDTRYF.

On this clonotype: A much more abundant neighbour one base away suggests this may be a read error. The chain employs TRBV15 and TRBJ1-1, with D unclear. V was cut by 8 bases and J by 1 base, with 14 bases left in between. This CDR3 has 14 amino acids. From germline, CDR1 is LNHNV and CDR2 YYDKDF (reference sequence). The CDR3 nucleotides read TGTGCCACCTCCATAAGGGAGTGGAACACTGAAGCTTTCTTT. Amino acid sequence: CATSIREWNTEAFF. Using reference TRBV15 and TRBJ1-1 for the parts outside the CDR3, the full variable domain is DAMVIQNPRYQVTQFGKPVTLSCSQTLNHNVMYWYQQKSSQAPKLLFHYYDKDFNNEADTPDNFQSRRPNTSFCFLDIRSPGLGDTAMYLCATSIREWNTEAFFGQGTRLTVV.

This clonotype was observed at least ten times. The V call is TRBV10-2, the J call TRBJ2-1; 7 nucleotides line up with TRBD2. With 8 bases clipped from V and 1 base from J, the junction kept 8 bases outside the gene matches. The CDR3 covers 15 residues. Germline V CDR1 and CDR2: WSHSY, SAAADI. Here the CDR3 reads CASCPSGTSYNEQFF. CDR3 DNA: TGCGCCAGCTGCCCTAGCGGCACTTCCTACAATGAGCAGTTCTTC.

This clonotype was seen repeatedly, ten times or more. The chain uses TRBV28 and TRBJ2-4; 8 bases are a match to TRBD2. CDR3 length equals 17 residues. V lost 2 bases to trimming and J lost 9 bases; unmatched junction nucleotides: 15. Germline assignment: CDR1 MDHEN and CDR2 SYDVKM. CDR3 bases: TGTGCCAGCAGTTTACCCGCAGGGAGTAGCGGGACGGCCATTCAGTACTTC. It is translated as CASSLPAGSSGTAIQYF. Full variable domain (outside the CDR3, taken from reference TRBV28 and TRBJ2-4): DVKVTQSSRYLVKRTGEKVFLECVQDMDHENMFWYRQDPGLGLRLIYFSYDVKMKEKGDIPEGYSVSREKKERFSLILESASTNQTSMYLCASSLPAGSSGTAIQYFGAGTRLSVL.

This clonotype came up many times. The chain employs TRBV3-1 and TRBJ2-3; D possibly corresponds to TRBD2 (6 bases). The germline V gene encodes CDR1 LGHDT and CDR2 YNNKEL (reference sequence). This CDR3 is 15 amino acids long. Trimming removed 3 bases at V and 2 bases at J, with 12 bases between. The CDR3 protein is CASSQPRTTTDTQYF. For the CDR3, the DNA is TGTGCCAGCAGCCAGCCCCGGACTACCACAGATACGCAGTATTTT.

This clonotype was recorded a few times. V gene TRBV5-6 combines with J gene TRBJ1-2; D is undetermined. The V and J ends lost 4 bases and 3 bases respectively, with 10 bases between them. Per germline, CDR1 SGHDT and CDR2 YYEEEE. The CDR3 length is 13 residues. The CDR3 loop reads CASSPGTHYGYTF. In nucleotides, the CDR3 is TGTGCCAGCAGCCCGGGAACTCACTATGGCTACACCTTC.

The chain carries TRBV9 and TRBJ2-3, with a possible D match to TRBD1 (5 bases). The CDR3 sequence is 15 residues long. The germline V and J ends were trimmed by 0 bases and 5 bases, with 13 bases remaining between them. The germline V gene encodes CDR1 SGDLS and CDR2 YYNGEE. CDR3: CASSVAGLVGDTQYF. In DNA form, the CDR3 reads TGTGCCAGCAGCGTAGCAGGGTTGGTAGGAGATACGCAGTATTTT.